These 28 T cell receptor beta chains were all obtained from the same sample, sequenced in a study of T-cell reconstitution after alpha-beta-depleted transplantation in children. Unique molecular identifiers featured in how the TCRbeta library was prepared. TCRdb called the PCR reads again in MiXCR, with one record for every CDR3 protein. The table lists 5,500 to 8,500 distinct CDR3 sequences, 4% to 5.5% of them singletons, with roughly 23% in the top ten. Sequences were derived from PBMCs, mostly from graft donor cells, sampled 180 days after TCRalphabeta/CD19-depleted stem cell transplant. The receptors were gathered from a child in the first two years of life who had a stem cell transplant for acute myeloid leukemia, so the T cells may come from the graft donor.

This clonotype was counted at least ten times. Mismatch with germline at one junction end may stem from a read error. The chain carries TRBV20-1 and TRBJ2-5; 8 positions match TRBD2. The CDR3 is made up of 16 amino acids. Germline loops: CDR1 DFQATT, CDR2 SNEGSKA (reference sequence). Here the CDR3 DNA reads TGCAGTGCGAGCAAAAGCGGCGGGAGGAACCAAGGGACCCAGTACTTC. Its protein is CSASKSGGRNQGTQYF.

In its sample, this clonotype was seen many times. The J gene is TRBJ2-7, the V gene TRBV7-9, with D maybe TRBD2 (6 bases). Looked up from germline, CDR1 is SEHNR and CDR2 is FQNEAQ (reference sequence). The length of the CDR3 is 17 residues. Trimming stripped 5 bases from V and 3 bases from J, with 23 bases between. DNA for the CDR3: TGTGCCAGCAGCCCAAGCCTGGGGGGAGTAAGGAACTACGAGCAGTACTTC. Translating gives CASSPSLGGVRNYEQYF.

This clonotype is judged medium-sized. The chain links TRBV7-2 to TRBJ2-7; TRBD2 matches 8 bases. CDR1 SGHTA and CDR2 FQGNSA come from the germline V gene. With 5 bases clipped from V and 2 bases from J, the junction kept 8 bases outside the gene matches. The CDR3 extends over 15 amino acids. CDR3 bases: TGTGCCAGCAGCCTAAACTTAGCGGGAACCTACGAGCAGTACTTC. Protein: CASSLNLAGTYEQYF.

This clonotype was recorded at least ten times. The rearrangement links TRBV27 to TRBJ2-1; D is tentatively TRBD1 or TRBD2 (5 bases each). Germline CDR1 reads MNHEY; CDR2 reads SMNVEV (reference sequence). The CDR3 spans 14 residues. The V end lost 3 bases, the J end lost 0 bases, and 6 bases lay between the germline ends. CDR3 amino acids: CASSFGASYNEQFF. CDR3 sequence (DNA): TGTGCCAGCAGTTTCGGGGCCTCCTACAATGAGCAGTTCTTC.

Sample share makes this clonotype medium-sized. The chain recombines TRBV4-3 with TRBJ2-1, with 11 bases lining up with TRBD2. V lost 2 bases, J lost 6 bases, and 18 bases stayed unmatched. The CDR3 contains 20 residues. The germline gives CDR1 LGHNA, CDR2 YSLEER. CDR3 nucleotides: TGCGCCAGCAGCCAATTCGCCGTCGAGTGGGGTAGCGGGAGGGCCAATGAGCAGTTCTTC. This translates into CASSQFAVEWGSGRANEQFF.

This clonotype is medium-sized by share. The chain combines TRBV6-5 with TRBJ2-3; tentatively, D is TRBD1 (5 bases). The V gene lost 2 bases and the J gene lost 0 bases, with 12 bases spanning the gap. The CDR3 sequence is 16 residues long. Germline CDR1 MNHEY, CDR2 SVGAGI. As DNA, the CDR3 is TGTGCCAGCAGTTACAGACAGCCAACTAGCACAGATACGCAGTATTTT. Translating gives CASSYRQPTSTDTQYF.

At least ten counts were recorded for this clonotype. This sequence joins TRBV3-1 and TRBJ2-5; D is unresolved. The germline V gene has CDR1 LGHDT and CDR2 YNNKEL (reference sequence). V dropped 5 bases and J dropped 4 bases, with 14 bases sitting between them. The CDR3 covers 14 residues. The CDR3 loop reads CASSGPASRETQYF. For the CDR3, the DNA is TGTGCCAGCAGCGGCCCGGCTAGTCGAGAGACCCAGTACTTC.

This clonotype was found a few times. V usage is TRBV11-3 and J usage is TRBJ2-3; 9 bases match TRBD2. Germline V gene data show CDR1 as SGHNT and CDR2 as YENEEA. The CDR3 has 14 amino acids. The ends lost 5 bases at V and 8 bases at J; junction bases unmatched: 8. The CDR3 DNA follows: TGTGCCAGCAGCCCGGGACTAGCCTACACTACGCAGTATTTT. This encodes CASSPGLAYTTQYF. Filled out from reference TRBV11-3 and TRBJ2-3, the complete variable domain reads EAGVVQSPRYKIIEKKQPVAFWCNPISGHNTLYWYLQNLGQGPELLIRYENEEAVDDSQLPKDRFSAERLKGVDSTLKIQPAELGDSAVYLCASSPGLAYTTQYFGPGTRLTVL.

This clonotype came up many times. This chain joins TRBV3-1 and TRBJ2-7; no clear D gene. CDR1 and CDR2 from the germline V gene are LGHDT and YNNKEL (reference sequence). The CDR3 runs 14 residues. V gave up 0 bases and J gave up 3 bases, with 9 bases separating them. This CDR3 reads CASSQEPVYYEQYF. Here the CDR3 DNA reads TGTGCCAGCAGCCAAGAGCCTGTGTACTACGAGCAGTACTTC.

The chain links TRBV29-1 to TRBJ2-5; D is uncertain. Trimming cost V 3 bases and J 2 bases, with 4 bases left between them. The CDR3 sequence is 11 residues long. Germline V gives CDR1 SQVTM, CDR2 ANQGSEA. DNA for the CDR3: TGCAGCGTTGAGGCACAAGAGACCCAGTACTTC. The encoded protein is CSVEAQETQYF. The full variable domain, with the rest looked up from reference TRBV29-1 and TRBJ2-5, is SAVISQKPSRDICQRGTSLTIQCQVDSQVTMMFWYRQQPGQSLTLIATANQGSEATYESGFVIDKFPISRPNLTFSTLTVSNMSPEDSSIYLCSVEAQETQYFGPGTRLLVL.

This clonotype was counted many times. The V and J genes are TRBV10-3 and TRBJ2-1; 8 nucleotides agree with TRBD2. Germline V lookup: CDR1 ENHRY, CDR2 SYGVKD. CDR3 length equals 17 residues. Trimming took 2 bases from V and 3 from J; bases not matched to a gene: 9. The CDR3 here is CAISEGRTSRNYNEQFF. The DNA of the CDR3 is TGTGCCATCAGTGAGGGCCGGACTAGCCGGAACTACAATGAGCAGTTCTTC.

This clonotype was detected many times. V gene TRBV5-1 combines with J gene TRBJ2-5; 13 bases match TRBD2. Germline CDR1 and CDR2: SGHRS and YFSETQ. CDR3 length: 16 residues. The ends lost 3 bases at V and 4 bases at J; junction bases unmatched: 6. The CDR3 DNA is TGCGCCAGCAGCTCGGGACTAGCGGGATTCGTAGAGACCCAGTACTTC. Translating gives CASSSGLAGFVETQYF.

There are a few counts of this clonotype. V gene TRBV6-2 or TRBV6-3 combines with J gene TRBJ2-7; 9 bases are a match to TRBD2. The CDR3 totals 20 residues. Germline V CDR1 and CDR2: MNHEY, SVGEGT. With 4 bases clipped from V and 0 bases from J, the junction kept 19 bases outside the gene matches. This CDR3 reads CASSLQGTGTSRPSSYEQYF. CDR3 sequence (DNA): TGTGCCAGCAGTTTACAGGGAACCGGGACTAGCCGTCCTAGCTCCTACGAGCAGTACTTC.

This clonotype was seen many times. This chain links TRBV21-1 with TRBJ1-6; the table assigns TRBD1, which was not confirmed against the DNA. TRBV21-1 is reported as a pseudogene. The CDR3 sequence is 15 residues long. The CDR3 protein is CAIRPRTADNSPLHF. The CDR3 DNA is TGTGCCATACGCCCGAGGACAGCAGATAATTCACCCCTCCACTTT.

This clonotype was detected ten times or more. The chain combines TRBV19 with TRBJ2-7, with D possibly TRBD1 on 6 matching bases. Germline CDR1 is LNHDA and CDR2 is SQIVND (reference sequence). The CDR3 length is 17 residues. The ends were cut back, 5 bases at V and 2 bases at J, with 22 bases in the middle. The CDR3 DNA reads TGTGCCAGTAGTTCCCCCTTGGGACATAAGTTAACCTACGAGCAGTACTTC. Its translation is CASSSPLGHKLTYEQYF.

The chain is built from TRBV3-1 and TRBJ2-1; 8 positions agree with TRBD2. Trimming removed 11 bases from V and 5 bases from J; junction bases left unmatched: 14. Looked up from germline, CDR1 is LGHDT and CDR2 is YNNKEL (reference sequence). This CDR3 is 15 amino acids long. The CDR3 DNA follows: TGTGCCTGCACCAAGGGGGGCGGGAGGAACAATGAGCAGTTCTTC. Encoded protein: CACTKGGGRNNEQFF.

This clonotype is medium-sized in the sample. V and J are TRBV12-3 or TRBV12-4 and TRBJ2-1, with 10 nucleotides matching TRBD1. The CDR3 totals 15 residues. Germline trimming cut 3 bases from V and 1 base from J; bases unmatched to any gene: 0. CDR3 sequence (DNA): TGTGCCAGCAGTTTGGGACAGGGGTCCTACAATGAGCAGTTCTTC. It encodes CASSLGQGSYNEQFF.

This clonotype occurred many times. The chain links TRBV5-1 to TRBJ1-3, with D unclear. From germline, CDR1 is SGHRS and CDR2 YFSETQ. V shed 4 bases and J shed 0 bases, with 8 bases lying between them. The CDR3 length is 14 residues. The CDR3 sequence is CASSTDFSGNTIYF. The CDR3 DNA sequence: TGCGCCAGCAGCACGGACTTCTCTGGAAACACCATATATTTT.

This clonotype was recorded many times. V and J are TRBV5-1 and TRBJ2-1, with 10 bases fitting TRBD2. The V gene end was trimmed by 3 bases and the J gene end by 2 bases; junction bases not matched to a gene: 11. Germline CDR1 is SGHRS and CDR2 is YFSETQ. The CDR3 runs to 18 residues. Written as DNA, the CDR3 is TGCGCCAGCAGCTGGACTAGCGGAACGGCCTGGCCCTACAATGAGCAGTTCTTC. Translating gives CASSWTSGTAWPYNEQFF.

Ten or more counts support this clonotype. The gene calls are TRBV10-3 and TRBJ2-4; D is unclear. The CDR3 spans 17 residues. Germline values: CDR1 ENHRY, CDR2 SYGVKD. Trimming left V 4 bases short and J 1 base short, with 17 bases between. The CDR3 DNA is TGTGCCATCAGTGTGGAAGACGCCCGGATGGCCAAAAACATTCAGTACTTC. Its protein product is CAISVEDARMAKNIQYF.

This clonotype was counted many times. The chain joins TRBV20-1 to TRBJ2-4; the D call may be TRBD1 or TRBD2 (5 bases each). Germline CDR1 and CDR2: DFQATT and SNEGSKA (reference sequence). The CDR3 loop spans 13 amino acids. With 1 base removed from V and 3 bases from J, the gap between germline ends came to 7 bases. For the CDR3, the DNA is TGCAGTGCTAGAGGTGGGGGCAAAAACATTCAGTACTTC. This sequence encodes CSARGGGKNIQYF.

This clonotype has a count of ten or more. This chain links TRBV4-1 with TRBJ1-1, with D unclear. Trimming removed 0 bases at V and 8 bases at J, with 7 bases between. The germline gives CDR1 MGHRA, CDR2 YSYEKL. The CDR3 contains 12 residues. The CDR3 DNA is TGCGCCAGCAGCCAAGAAGGGCAGGAAGCTTTCTTT. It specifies CASSQEGQEAFF.

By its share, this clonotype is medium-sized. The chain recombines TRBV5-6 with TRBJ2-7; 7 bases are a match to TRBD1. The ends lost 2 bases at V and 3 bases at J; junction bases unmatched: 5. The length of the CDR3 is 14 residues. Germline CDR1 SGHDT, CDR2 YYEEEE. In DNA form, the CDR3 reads TGTGCCAGCAGCTTCACAGGGGTTATCTACGAGCAGTACTTC. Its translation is CASSFTGVIYEQYF.

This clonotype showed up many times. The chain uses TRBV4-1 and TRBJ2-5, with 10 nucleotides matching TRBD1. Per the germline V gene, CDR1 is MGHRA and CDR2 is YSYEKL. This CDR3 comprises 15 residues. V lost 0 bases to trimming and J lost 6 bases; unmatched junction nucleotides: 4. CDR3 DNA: TGCGCCAGCAGCCAAGACCCGACAGGGGGCCAGACCCAGTACTTC. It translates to CASSQDPTGGQTQYF.

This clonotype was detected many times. The CDR3 bases are TGTGCCAGCAGCTTCCAGCGAACCGAAGAGACCCAGTACTTC. Translating gives CASSFQRTEETQYF. This chain joins TRBV7-2 and TRBJ2-5; D call uncertain. The CDR3 runs 14 residues. Germline CDR1 reads SGHTA; CDR2 reads FQGNSA. V was clipped by 3 bases and J by 3 bases, with 11 bases between them.

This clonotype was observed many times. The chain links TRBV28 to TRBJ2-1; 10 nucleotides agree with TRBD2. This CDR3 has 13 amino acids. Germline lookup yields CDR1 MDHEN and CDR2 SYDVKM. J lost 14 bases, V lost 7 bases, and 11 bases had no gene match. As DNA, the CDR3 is TGTGCCAGCAACTGGGGGCTAGCGGGAGAGAAGTTCTTC. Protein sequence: CASNWGLAGEKFF.

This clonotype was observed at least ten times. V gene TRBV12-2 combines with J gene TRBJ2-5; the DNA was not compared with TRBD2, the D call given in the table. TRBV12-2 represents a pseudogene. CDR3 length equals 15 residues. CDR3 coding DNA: TGTGCAAGTCGCTCTAGAATGGGAGGAGTTGAGACCCAGTACTTC. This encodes CASRSRMGGVETQYF.

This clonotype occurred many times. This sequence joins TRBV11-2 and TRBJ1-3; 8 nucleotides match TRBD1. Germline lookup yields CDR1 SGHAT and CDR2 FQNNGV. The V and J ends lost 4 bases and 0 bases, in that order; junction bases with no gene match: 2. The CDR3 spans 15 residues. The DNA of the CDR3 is TGTGCCAGCAGCTCTCAGGGGGCCTCTGGAAACACCATATATTTT. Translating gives CASSSQGASGNTIYF.